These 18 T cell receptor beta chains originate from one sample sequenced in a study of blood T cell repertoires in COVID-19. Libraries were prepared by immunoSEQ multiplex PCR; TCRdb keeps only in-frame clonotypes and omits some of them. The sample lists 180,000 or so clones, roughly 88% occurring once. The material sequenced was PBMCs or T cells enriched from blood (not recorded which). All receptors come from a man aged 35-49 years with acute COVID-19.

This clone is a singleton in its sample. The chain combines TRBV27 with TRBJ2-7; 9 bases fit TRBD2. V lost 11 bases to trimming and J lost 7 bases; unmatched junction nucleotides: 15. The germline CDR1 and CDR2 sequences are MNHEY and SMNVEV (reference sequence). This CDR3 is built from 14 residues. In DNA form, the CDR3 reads TGTGCCGTGACCGAATGGCGGGAGGGCCATGAGCAGTACTTC. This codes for CAVTEWREGHEQYF.

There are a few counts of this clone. CDR3 residues: CASSSGTGDLSLHF. The DNA of the CDR3 is TGTGCCAGCAGCTCTGGGACAGGGGACTTATCCCTCCACTTT. The chain carries TRBV5-4 and TRBJ1-6; 10 bases match TRBD1. CDR3 length equals 14 residues. Germline V CDR1 and CDR2: SGHNT, YYREEE (reference sequence). Trimming took 3 bases from V and 14 from J; bases not matched to a gene: 8. Full variable domain (rest looked up from reference TRBV5-4 and TRBJ1-6): ETGVTQSPTHLIKTRGQQVTLRCSSQSGHNTVSWYQQALGQGPQFIFQYYREEENGRGNFPPRFSGLQFPNYSSELNVNALELDDSALYLCASSSGTGDLSLHFGNGTRLTVT.

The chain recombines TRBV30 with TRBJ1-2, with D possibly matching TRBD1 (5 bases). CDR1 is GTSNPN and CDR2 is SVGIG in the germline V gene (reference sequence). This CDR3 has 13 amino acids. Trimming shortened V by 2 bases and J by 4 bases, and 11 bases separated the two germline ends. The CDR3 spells CAWSLDMIYGYTF. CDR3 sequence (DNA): TGTGCCTGGAGTCTGGACATGATCTATGGCTACACCTTC.

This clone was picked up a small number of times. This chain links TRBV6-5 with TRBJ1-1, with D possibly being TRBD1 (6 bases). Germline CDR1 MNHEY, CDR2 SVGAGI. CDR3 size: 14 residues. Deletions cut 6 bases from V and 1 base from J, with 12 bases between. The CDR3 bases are TGTGCCAGCAGACGACAGGCGACGAACACTGAAGCTTTCTTT. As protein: CASRRQATNTEAFF.

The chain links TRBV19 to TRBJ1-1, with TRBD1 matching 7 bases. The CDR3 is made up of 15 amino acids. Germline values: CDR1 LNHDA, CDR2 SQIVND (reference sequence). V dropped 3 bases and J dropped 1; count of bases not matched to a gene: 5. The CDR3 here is CASSIEDRPNTEAFF. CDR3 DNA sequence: TGTGCCAGTAGTATTGAGGACAGGCCGAACACTGAAGCTTTCTTT.

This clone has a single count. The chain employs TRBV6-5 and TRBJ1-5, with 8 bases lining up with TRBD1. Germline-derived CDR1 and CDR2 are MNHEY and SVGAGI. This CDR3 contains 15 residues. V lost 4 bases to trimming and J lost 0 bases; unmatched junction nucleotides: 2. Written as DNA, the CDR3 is TGTGCCAGCAGTTTGGGACAGGCTAGCAATCAGCCCCAGCATTTT. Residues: CASSLGQASNQPQHF.

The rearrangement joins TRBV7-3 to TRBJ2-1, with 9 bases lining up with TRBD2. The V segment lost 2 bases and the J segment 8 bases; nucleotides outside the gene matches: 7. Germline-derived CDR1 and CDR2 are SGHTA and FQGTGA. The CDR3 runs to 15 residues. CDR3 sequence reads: CASSLGGGREHEQFF. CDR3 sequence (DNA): TGTGCCAGCAGCTTAGGGGGCGGGAGGGAGCATGAGCAGTTCTTC.

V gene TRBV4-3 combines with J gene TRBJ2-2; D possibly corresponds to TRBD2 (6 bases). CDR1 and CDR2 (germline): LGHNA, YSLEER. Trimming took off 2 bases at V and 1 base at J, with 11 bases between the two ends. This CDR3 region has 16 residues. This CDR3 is CASSQTGELNTGELFF. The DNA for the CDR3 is TGCGCCAGCAGCCAAACGGGGGAACTGAACACCGGGGAGCTGTTTTTT.

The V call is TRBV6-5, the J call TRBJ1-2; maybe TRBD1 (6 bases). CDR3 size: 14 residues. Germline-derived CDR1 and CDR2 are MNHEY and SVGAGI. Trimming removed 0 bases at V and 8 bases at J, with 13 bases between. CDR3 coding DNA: TGTGCCAGCAGTTACTCGAGACAGGTCTTAGGCTACACCTTC. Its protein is CASSYSRQVLGYTF.

The CDR3 region is CASGYQTGFSGELFF. The CDR3 DNA is TGTGCTAGTGGTTATCAGACAGGGTTTTCCGGGGAGCTGTTTTTT. The chain uses TRBV12-5 and TRBJ2-2, with TRBD1 identical over 7 bases. Germline CDR1 LGHNT, CDR2 FRNRAP. V lost 4 bases, J lost 6 bases, and 8 bases stayed unmatched. This CDR3 region has 15 residues. The entire variable domain, with the rest obtained from reference TRBV12-5 and TRBJ2-2, is as follows: DARVTQTPRHKVTEMGQEVTMRCQPILGHNTVFWYRQTMMQGLELLAYFRNRAPLDDSGMPKDRFSAEMPDATLATLKIQPSEPRDSAVYFCASGYQTGFSGELFFGEGSRLTVL.

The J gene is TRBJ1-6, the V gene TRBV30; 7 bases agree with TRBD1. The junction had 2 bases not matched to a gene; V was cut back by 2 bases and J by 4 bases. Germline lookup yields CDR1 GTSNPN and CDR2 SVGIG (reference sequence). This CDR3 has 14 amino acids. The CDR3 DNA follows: TGTGCCTGGAGTTGGGACAGTTATAATTCACCCCTCCACTTT. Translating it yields CAWSWDSYNSPLHF.

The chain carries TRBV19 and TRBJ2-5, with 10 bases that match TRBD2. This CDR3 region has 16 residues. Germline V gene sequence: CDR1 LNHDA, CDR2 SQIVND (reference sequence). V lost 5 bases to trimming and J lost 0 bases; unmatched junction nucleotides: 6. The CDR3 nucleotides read TGTGCCAGTAGTGTCCGAGCGGGAGGGTACCAAGAGACCCAGTACTTC. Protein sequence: CASSVRAGGYQETQYF.

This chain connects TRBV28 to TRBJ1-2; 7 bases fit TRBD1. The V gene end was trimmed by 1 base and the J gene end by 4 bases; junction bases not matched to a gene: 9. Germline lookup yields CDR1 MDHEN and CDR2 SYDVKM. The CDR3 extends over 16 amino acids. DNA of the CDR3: TGTGCCAGCAGTTTATCCTACAGGGGTGCGACCTATGGCTACACCTTC. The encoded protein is CASSLSYRGATYGYTF.

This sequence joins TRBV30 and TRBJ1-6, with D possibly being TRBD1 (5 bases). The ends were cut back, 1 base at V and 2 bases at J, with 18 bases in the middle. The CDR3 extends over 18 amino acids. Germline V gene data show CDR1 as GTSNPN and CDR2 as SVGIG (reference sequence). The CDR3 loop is CAWSEGVYRGTYNSPLHF. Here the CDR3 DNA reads TGTGCCTGGAGTGAGGGTGTATATAGGGGAACCTATAATTCACCCCTCCACTTT.

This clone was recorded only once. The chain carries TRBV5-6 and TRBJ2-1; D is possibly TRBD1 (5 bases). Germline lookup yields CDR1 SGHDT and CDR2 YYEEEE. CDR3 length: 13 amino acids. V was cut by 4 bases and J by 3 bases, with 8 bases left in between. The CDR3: CASSGAIYNEQFF. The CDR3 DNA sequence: TGTGCCAGCAGCGGGGCTATCTACAATGAGCAGTTCTTC.

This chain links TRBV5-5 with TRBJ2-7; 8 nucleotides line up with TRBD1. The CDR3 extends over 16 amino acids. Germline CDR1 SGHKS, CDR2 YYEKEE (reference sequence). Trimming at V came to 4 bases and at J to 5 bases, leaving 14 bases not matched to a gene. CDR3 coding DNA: TGTGCCAGCAGCCCTTGGTTGTGGACAGGGCTGGACGAGCAGTACTTC. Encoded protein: CASSPWLWTGLDEQYF.

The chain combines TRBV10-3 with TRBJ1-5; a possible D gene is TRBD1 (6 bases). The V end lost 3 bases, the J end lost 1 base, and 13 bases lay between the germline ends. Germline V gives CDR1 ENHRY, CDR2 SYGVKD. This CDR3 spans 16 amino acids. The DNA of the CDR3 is TGTGCCATCAGTGACCCGACAGGCAGGAGCAATCAGCCCCAGCATTTT. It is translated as CAISDPTGRSNQPQHF.

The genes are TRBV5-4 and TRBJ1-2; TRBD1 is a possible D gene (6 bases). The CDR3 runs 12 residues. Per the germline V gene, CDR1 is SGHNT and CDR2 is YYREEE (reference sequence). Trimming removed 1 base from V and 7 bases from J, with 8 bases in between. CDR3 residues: CASSLTGFGYTF. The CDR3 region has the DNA TGTGCCAGCAGCTTGACAGGGTTTGGCTACACCTTC. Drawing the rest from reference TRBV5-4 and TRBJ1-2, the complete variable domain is ETGVTQSPTHLIKTRGQQVTLRCSSQSGHNTVSWYQQALGQGPQFIFQYYREEENGRGNFPPRFSGLQFPNYSSELNVNALELDDSALYLCASSLTGFGYTFGSGTRLTVV.